This T cell receptor (beta chain) is from a study of T cell repertoires in cytomegalovirus infection. As for the study in general: TCR beta signatures that were public indicated CMV infection and matching HLA type.

TCRdb independently ran MiXCR on the reads; one entry per CDR3 protein. In the table there are 150,000 to 200,000 distinct CDR3 sequences, approximately 14% of which are singletons. Study-wide points: In two of eight donors, the top clonotype was HLA-C-restricted CMV-specific.

This clonotype was picked up many times. Its target is unknown. V lost 6 bases and J lost 4, with 16 bases in between. This CDR3 region has 15 residues. CDR1 MDHEN and CDR2 SYDVKM come from the germline V gene. The specimen sequenced was PBMCs. This chain joins TRBV28 and TRBJ1-5; D gene unclear. The origin of this receptor is a human donor in good health (CMV status not recorded). Some clones in this sample may be carry-over from other donors' samples. This chain's CDR3 is CASSLPGLGNQPQHF. CDR3 DNA: TGTGCCAGCAGCCTACCCGGGTTGGGGAATCAGCCCCAGCATTTT. Full variable domain (remainder filled in from reference TRBV28 and TRBJ1-5): DVKVTQSSRYLVKRTGEKVFLECVQDMDHENMFWYRQDPGLGLRLIYFSYDVKMKEKGDIPEGYSVSREKKERFSLILESASTNQTSMYLCASSLPGLGNQPQHFGDGTRLSIL.